This T cell receptor beta chain was documented in a study of cytomegalovirus exposure and HLA in healthy donors. The germline V gene encodes CDR1 MNHNS and CDR2 SASEGT. V was trimmed by 2 bases and J by 0 bases, leaving 14 bases between them. The CDR3 loop spans 17 amino acids. Primers included in the PCR were 60 Vbeta and 13 Jbeta primers. Only in-frame clones appear in the TCRdb table, and some are missing; sequencing was by immunoSEQ multiplex PCR. In the table there are 100,000 to 150,000 clones, about 80% of which are singletons. Sequencing was carried out using PBMCs. This TCR was recovered from a boy aged 2-15 years in good health and CMV-seronegative. The rearrangement uses TRBV6-1 and TRBJ1-5, with TRBD1 as a possible D gene (6 bases). The CDR3 loop is CASSELLTGYSNQPQHF. The CDR3 DNA sequence: TGTGCCAGCAGTGAACTCTTGACAGGCTATAGCAATCAGCCCCAGCATTTT.